The clone carrying this T cell receptor (beta chain) was counted between two and nine times. The antigen is not known. With V trimmed by 6 bases and J by 3 bases, 5 bases remained unmatched. CDR3 length equals 15 residues. Germline CDR1 MNHEY, CDR2 SMNVEV (reference sequence). The data originate from a study of T cells in localized non-small cell lung cancer. Study-level findings and limits: Tumor trailed uninvolved adjacent lung in T cell clonality, which peaked there.

Generated by immunoSEQ multiplex PCR, the TCRdb table keeps only in-frame clones and is missing some. Among tens of thousands of clones listed, around 84% were seen once. The sample consisted of peripheral blood, taken before any cancer treatment. This chain links TRBV27 with TRBJ2-1; 10 positions agree with TRBD2. This receptor was obtained from a male donor at least 60 years old with stage III lung adenocarcinoma. The CDR3 nucleotides are TGTGCCAGCAGGGCGAGCGGGGGGGACTACAATGAGCAGTTCTTC. It is translated as CASRASGGDYNEQFF.